This TCR beta chain is from a study of cytomegalovirus exposure and HLA in healthy donors. Study conclusions and caveats: The study listed roughly 160 cytomegalovirus-associated TCR beta chains. Presence/absence analyses assumed roughly uniform sequencing depth across donors, which may not hold.

On this clone: Its specificity is unknown. The same CDR3 can be traced to other DNA sequences in this sample.

PCR was performed using 60 Vbeta and 13 Jbeta primers. Only in-frame clones appear in the TCRdb table, and some are missing; sequencing was by immunoSEQ multiplex PCR. Of 100,000 to 150,000 clones listed, about two thirds are singletons. The receptor comes from a man aged 30 to 39 in good health and CMV-seronegative. Sequenced sample: PBMCs.

CDR3 in amino acids: CASSGTEGQPQHF. DNA for the CDR3: TGTGCCAGCAGTGGGACAGAAGGGCAGCCCCAGCATTTT. The chain uses TRBV2 and TRBJ1-5; a weak D match, TRBD1 (6 bases). The length of the CDR3 is 13 residues. Trimming stripped 4 bases from V and 7 bases from J, with 11 bases between. CDR1 and CDR2 (germline): SNHLY, FYNNEI.